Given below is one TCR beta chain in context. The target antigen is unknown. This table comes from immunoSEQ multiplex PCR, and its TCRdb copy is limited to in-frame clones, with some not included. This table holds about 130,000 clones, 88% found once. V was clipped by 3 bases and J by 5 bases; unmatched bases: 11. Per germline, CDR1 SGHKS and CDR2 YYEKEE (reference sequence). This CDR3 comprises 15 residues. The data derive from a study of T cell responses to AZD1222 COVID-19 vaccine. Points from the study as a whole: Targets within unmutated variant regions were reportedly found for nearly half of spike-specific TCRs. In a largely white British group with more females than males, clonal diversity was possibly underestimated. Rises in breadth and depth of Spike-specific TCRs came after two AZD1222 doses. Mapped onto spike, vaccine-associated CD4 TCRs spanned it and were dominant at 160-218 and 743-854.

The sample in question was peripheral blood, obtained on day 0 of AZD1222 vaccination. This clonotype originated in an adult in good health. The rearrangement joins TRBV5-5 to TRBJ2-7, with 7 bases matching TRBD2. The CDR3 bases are TGTGCCAGCAGCTCTCCGGGGAGGGGCTCGGACGAGCAGTACTTC. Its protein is CASSSPGRGSDEQYF.